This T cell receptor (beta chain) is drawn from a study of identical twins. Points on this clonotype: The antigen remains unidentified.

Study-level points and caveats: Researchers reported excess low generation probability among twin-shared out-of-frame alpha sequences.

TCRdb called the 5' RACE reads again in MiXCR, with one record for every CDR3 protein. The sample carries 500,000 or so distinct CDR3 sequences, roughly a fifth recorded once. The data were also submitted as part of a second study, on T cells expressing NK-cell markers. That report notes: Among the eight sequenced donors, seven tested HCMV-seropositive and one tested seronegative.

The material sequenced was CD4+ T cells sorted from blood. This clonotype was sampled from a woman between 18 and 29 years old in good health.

In DNA form, the CDR3 reads TGTGCCAGCAGCCCCCCGTCGGCTAGCGGATCCTACGAGCAGTACTTC. Translating gives CASSPPSASGSYEQYF. V and J are TRBV7-8 and TRBJ2-7, with TRBD2 matching over 7 bases. After removal of 5 bases from V and 1 base from J, the junction contained 11 bases not matched to a gene. CDR1 and CDR2 from the germline V gene are SGHVS and FQNEAQ. This CDR3 comprises 16 residues.